These 16 T cell receptor beta chains were sequenced from one sample in a study of cytotoxic CD8 clonotypes in ibrutinib-treated CLL. The table came from immunoSEQ multiplex PCR; TCRdb's copy has only in-frame clones and leaves some out. The sample comprises approximately 130,000 clones, roughly 80% of which are singletons, and around 3% rests with the top ten. This specimen was PBMCs, taken after 24 months of ibrutinib treatment. These receptors all stem from a human donor with chronic lymphocytic leukemia.

V gene TRBV19 combines with J gene TRBJ2-7; D may be TRBD1 or TRBD2 (5 bases each). The CDR3 consists of 14 residues. From germline, CDR1 is LNHDA and CDR2 SQIVND (reference sequence). V was shortened by 9 bases and J by 0 bases, with 15 bases between the two germline ends. CDR3 DNA: TGTGCCAGCAGTGGGACGGCTAACTCCTACGAGCAGTACTTC. Translation: CASSGTANSYEQYF.

The V and J genes are TRBV18 and TRBJ1-2; D not certain. This CDR3 has 13 residues. CDR1 KGHSH and CDR2 LQKENI come from the germline V gene. V shed 5 bases and J shed 0 bases, with 7 bases lying between them. The CDR3 here is CASSEGSNYGYTF. DNA of the CDR3: TGTGCCAGCTCAGAAGGGTCTAACTATGGCTACACCTTC. Based on the CDR3 plus reference TRBV18 and TRBJ1-2, the full variable domain is NAGVMQNPRHLVRRRGQEARLRCSPMKGHSHVYWYRQLPEEGLKFMVYLQKENIIDESGMPKERFSAEFPKEGPSILRIQQVVRGDSAAYFCASSEGSNYGYTFGSGTRLTVV.

The chain carries TRBV5-6 and TRBJ1-2; TRBD1 is a possible D gene (6 bases). CDR3 length: 15 amino acids. V lost 4 bases, J lost 3 bases, and 16 bases lay in between. The germline V gene has CDR1 SGHDT and CDR2 YYEEEE. The CDR3 loop reads CASSPRHREYYGYTF. In DNA form, the CDR3 reads TGTGCCAGCAGCCCGAGACACAGGGAGTACTATGGCTACACCTTC.

V usage is TRBV4-3 and J usage is TRBJ2-7; no definite D call. Trimming removed 4 bases from V and 3 bases from J, with 13 bases in between. The germline CDR1 and CDR2 sequences are LGHNA and YSLEER. The CDR3 has 14 amino acids. The CDR3, as DNA: TGCGCCAGCAGCCCCCCTGGTAGAGGCTACGAGCAGTACTTC. It codes for CASSPPGRGYEQYF.

The gene calls are TRBV10-1 and TRBJ2-2, with 7 bases aligning to TRBD2. The CDR3 runs 14 residues. CDR1 is WNHNN and CDR2 is SYGVQD in the germline V gene (reference sequence). V shed 3 bases and J 7 bases; nucleotides not matched to a gene: 5. The CDR3 nucleotides read TGCGCCAGCAGTGATCAGCGGGGAATCGGGGAGCTGTTTTTT. It codes for CASSDQRGIGELFF.

This clone has just one count. The V call is TRBV27, the J call TRBJ1-2; D unresolved. This CDR3 is 14 amino acids long. With 2 bases removed from V and 5 bases from J, the gap between germline ends came to 12 bases. The germline CDR1 and CDR2 sequences are MNHEY and SMNVEV (reference sequence). The CDR3 bases are TGTGCCAGCAGTTTAAGGGCGACAATTTATGGCTACACCTTC. It encodes CASSLRATIYGYTF.

The chain links TRBV10-3 to TRBJ2-7; D perhaps matches TRBD1 (6 bases). Germline loops: CDR1 ENHRY, CDR2 SYGVKD. This CDR3 is built from 14 residues. The ends were cut back, 5 bases at V and 2 bases at J, with 13 bases in the middle. Here the CDR3 DNA reads TGTGCCATCAGTACCGGGACAAACACCTACGAGCAGTACTTC. Its translation: CAISTGTNTYEQYF.

This clone was seen once. CDR3 in amino acids: CASRAKQGQNYGYTF. The CDR3 coding sequence is TGTGCCAGCAGAGCAAAACAGGGGCAGAACTATGGCTACACCTTC. The chain is built from TRBV21-1 and TRBJ1-2; the D call of TRBD1 is as the table states it, not checked on the DNA. TRBV21-1 is assigned pseudogene status. The CDR3 runs 15 residues.

This rearrangement joins TRBV5-1 to TRBJ2-7; the D gene is possibly TRBD1 (6 bases). This CDR3 is 14 amino acids long. V lost 0 bases to trimming and J lost 5 bases, with 12 bases between them. Germline V gene sequence: CDR1 SGHRS, CDR2 YFSETQ. This CDR3 is CASSLDRALNEQYF. The CDR3 DNA reads as TGCGCCAGCAGCTTGGACAGGGCCTTGAACGAGCAGTACTTC.

This chain connects TRBV19 to TRBJ1-5; TRBD1 might be the D (6 bases). This CDR3 spans 20 amino acids. Looked up from germline, CDR1 is LNHDA and CDR2 is SQIVND (reference sequence). V was shortened by 5 bases and J by 0 bases, with 26 bases between the two germline ends. CDR3 protein: CASSQGRMKGDFYSNQPQHF. DNA of the CDR3: TGTGCCAGTAGTCAGGGGCGGATGAAGGGCGATTTCTATAGCAATCAGCCCCAGCATTTT.

This clone was seen a few times. This sequence joins TRBV28 and TRBJ1-1; possible D gene TRBD1, 5 bases. V was trimmed by 5 bases and J by 0 bases, leaving 10 bases between them. Per germline, CDR1 MDHEN and CDR2 SYDVKM. This CDR3 contains 14 residues. CDR3 sequence (DNA): TGTGCCAGCAGTGTGACAGCCCTGAACACTGAAGCTTTCTTT. This codes for CASSVTALNTEAFF.

The genes are TRBV5-1 and TRBJ2-3; D ambiguous. The CDR3 runs to 17 residues. Germline V CDR1 and CDR2: SGHRS, YFSETQ. V lost 0 bases and J lost 3, with 17 bases in between. The CDR3 sequence: CASSLVAARLGTDTQYF. DNA for the CDR3: TGCGCCAGCAGCTTGGTGGCAGCCCGTTTGGGGACAGATACGCAGTATTTT. Filled out from reference TRBV5-1 and TRBJ2-3, the complete variable domain reads KAGVTQTPRYLIKTRGQQVTLSCSPISGHRSVSWYQQTPGQGLQFLFEYFSETQRNKGNFPGRFSGRQFSNSRSEMNVSTLELGDSALYLCASSLVAARLGTDTQYFGPGTRLTVL.

This chain connects TRBV19 to TRBJ1-2; TRBD1 is a possible D gene (6 bases). Germline V gives CDR1 LNHDA, CDR2 SQIVND (reference sequence). V shed 3 bases and J shed 5 bases, with 13 bases lying between them. The length of the CDR3 is 14 residues. The CDR3 bases are TGTGCCAGTAGTATGCGAAGACAGGATTATGGCTACACCTTC. This translates into CASSMRRQDYGYTF.

The chain combines TRBV6-1 with TRBJ1-6; D not certain. The germline CDR1 and CDR2 sequences are MNHNS and SASEGT. V was shortened by 7 bases and J by 14 bases, with 21 bases between the two germline ends. The CDR3 length is 14 residues. CDR3 loop: CASNRDGLRMALHF. In DNA, the CDR3 is TGTGCCAGCAATAGAGACGGACTCCGTATGGCCCTCCACTTT.

The J gene is TRBJ2-7, the V gene TRBV27, with 10 nucleotides matching TRBD1. Germline values: CDR1 MNHEY, CDR2 SMNVEV (reference sequence). The CDR3 consists of 16 residues. V shed 6 bases and J 5 bases; nucleotides not matched to a gene: 13. The CDR3 loop reads CASRSWGRQGAHEQYF. CDR3 nucleotide sequence: TGTGCCAGCAGATCTTGGGGGAGACAGGGGGCCCACGAGCAGTACTTC.

The V call is TRBV10-3, the J call TRBJ2-3, with unresolved D. The CDR3 has 15 amino acids. The V and J ends lost 5 bases and 0 bases respectively, with 12 bases between them. CDR1 ENHRY and CDR2 SYGVKD come from the germline V gene. CDR3 sequence (DNA): TGTGCCATCAGTAAGCCTTCCCTTAGCACAGATACGCAGTATTTT. Translated, it gives CAISKPSLSTDTQYF.